These T cell receptor beta chains were read from a single sample in a study of shared clonotypes between healthy human individuals. Some clones are missing from TCRdb's copy, which holds only in-frame ones; the method was immunoSEQ multiplex PCR. The sample contains about 2.1 million clones, roughly 91% of which appear only once. The sample was naive CD8+ T cells from PBMCs. The receptors were gathered from a man aged 18-30 years in good health. Some clones in this sample may be carry-over from other donors' samples. CDR3s include the opening cysteine and the closing phenylalanine or tryptophan. The D gene is left open where the match is weak. The size field is filled for only some rows; it gives once, few, many or a size class.

>NA|TRBD1|TRBV29-1|TRBJ1-2
CSVERQGASYGYTF
TGCAGCGTCGAGAGACAGGGGGCCTCCTATGGCTACACCTTC
>NA|NA|TRBV7-9|TRBJ2-5
CASSQPREETQYF
TGTGCCAGCAGCCAGCCACGGGAAGAGACCCAGTACTTC
>NA|NA|TRBV7-9|TRBJ2-2
CASSLKTGRNTGELFF
TGTGCCAGCAGCTTAAAAACAGGGAGGAACACCGGGGAGCTGTTTTTT
>NA|NA|TRBV4-2|TRBJ1-2
CASSQALASLYGYTF
TGTGCCAGCAGCCAAGCTCTGGCCTCTCTCTATGGCTACACCTTC
>NA|NA|TRBV20-1|TRBJ2-1
CSAETENEQFF
TGCAGTGCCGAGACAGAGAATGAGCAGTTCTTC
>NA|TRBD2|TRBV4-2|TRBJ2-1
CASSQLAGEPTKAYNEQFF
TGTGCCAGCAGCCAACTAGCGGGAGAGCCGACCAAAGCATACAATGAGCAGTTCTTC
>NA|NA|TRBV21-1|TRBJ1-1
CASSKAPGLGTEAFF
TGTGCCAGCAGCAAAGCACCCGGGTTGGGGACTGAAGCTTTCTTT
>NA|NA|TRBV6-1|TRBJ2-7
CASSRSSYEQYF
TGTGCCAGCAGTAGGAGCTCCTACGAGCAGTACTTC
>NA|TRBD2|TRBV7-8|TRBJ2-1
CASSLDRGGPSVEQFF
TGTGCCAGCAGCTTAGATAGGGGAGGGCCCTCGGTTGAGCAGTTCTTC
>NA|TRBD2|TRBV27|TRBJ2-5
CASSLSTSGGSGTQYF
TGTGCCAGCAGTTTATCGACTAGCGGGGGTTCGGGGACCCAGTACTTC
>NA|TRBD2|TRBV4-1|TRBJ2-5
CASSQGVSGRGETQYF
TGCGCCAGCAGCCAAGGAGTTAGCGGGAGGGGGGAGACCCAGTACTTC
>NA|NA|TRBV27|TRBJ1-5
CASSLGTLQPQHF
TGTGCCAGCAGTCTTGGAACCCTTCAGCCCCAGCATTTT
>NA|TRBD1|TRBV29-1|TRBJ2-7
CSVDQGAYEQYF
TGCAGCGTTGATCAGGGGGCCTACGAGCAGTACTTC
>NA|NA|TRBV4-3|TRBJ2-7
CASSQDKGYEQYF
TGCGCCAGCAGCCAAGATAAAGGCTACGAGCAGTACTTC
>NA|NA|TRBV6-6|TRBJ2-1
CASRDLAPNEQFF
TGTGCCAGCAGGGACCTAGCACCGAATGAGCAGTTCTTC
>NA|TRBD1|TRBV6-6|TRBJ1-2
CASSKTGDYYGYTF
TGTGCCAGCAGCAAGACAGGGGATTATTATGGCTACACCTTC
>NA|TRBD1|TRBV5-1|TRBJ2-3
CASSLDRNSDTQYF
TGCGCCAGCAGCCTGGACAGGAACAGCGATACGCAGTATTTT
>NA|TRBD1|TRBV14|TRBJ2-7
CASSRDVGGADEQYF
TGTGCCAGCAGCCGAGACGTAGGGGGCGCGGACGAGCAGTACTTC
>NA|NA|TRBV4-1|TRBJ1-1
CASGENRNTEAFF
TGCGCCAGCGGCGAAAATCGGAACACTGAAGCTTTCTTT
>NA|NA|TRBV5-6|TRBJ2-7
CASSSGSYEQYF
TGTGCCAGCAGCTCCGGGAGCTACGAGCAGTACTTC
>NA|NA|TRBV5-1|TRBJ2-3
CASSLATSRGDTQYF
TGCGCCAGCAGCTTGGCAACTTCCAGGGGAGATACGCAGTATTTT
>NA|NA|TRBV19|TRBJ2-1
CASSMGRGESYNEQFF
TGTGCCAGTAGTATGGGCAGGGGTGAATCCTACAATGAGCAGTTCTTC
>NA|NA|TRBV6-6|TRBJ2-7
CASSYSGEDYEQYF
TGTGCCAGCAGTTACTCTGGGGAGGACTACGAGCAGTACTTC
>NA|TRBD1|TRBV11-2|TRBJ1-1
CASSPGGGNTEAFF
TGTGCCAGCAGCCCAGGGGGGGGGAACACTGAAGCTTTCTTT
>NA|NA|TRBV7-9|TRBJ2-1
CASSLTTDYNEQFF
TGTGCCAGCAGCTTAACGACGGATTACAATGAGCAGTTCTTC
>few|TRBD1|TRBV7-9|TRBJ1-1
CASSLDRVEAFF
TGTGCCAGCAGCTTGGACAGGGTTGAAGCTTTCTTT
>NA|NA|TRBV28|TRBJ1-2
CASSQHGTYYGYTF
TGTGCCAGCAGCCAACACGGGACATACTATGGCTACACCTTC
>NA|NA|TRBV7-6|TRBJ1-3
CASSAGRTAASGNTIYF
TGTGCCAGCAGCGCTGGAAGGACAGCGGCTTCCGGAAACACCATATATTTT
>NA|NA|TRBV7-9|TRBJ1-2
CASNLGPDVYGYTF
TGTGCCAGCAACCTGGGGCCCGATGTCTATGGCTACACCTTC
>NA|NA|TRBV4-3|TRBJ2-6
CASSQGPGGSGANVLTF
TGCGCCAGCAGCCAAGGCCCAGGGGGGTCTGGGGCCAACGTCCTGACTTTC